A single sample gave rise to the 25 T cell receptor beta chains below, sequenced in a study of blood T cell repertoires in COVID-19. TCRdb's table, derived via immunoSEQ multiplex PCR, lists solely in-frame clones and lacks some. The sample consists of fewer than 250,000 clones, approximately 87% of them appearing once. The specimen was peripheral blood. The receptors were gathered from a woman aged 45 to 65 with acute or convalescent COVID-19.

The gene calls are TRBV5-1 and TRBJ1-4; D gene unclear. The CDR3 has 15 residues. Germline CDR1 SGHRS, CDR2 YFSETQ. The ends were cut back, 0 bases at V and 0 bases at J, with 6 bases in the middle. The CDR3 DNA follows: TGCGCCAGCAGCTTGGGGCCAACAACTAATGAAAAACTGTTTTTT. Protein product: CASSLGPTTNEKLFF.

This chain uses TRBV5-1 with TRBJ2-2, with 7 positions matching TRBD1. The germline V gene encodes CDR1 SGHRS and CDR2 YFSETQ. There are 15 residues in the CDR3. Trimming at V came to 3 bases and at J to 9 bases, leaving 11 bases not matched to a gene. The CDR3 reads CASSSRDSPRWELFF. The CDR3 DNA follows: TGCGCCAGCAGCTCTCGGGACAGCCCCAGGTGGGAGCTGTTTTTT.

The V call is TRBV18, the J call TRBJ2-2; a possible D gene is TRBD2 (6 bases). From germline, CDR1 is KGHSH and CDR2 LQKENI. V was clipped by 5 bases and J by 3 bases, with 16 bases between them. The CDR3 length is 16 residues. The CDR3 nucleotides read TGTGCCAGCTCATACCGGGACTGGGAAGACACCGGGGAGCTGTTTTTT. Translating it yields CASSYRDWEDTGELFF.

The genes are TRBV30 and TRBJ1-3; D call uncertain. V was shortened by 4 bases and J by 4 bases, with 17 bases between the two germline ends. The CDR3 consists of 15 residues. Looked up from germline, CDR1 is GTSNPN and CDR2 is SVGIG (reference sequence). CDR3 nucleotide sequence: TGTGCCTGGATACGGGAGCGACTAGGGGGAAACACCATATATTTT. This translates into CAWIRERLGGNTIYF. Based on the CDR3 plus reference TRBV30 and TRBJ1-3, the full variable domain is SQTIHQWPATLVQPVGSPLSLECTVEGTSNPNLYWYRQAAGRGLQLLFYSVGIGQISSEVPQNLSASRPQDRQFILSSKKLLLSDSGFYLCAWIRERLGGNTIYFGEGSWLTVV.

In regard to this clone: This same CDR3 is encoded by further DNA sequences in the sample. The chain couples TRBV27 to TRBJ2-1; TRBD2 agrees at 8 bases. CDR1 is MNHEY and CDR2 is SMNVEV in the germline V gene (reference sequence). With 2 bases clipped from V and 0 bases from J, the junction kept 0 bases outside the gene matches. The CDR3 loop spans 15 amino acids. CDR3 nucleotide sequence: TGTGCCAGCAGTTTAGCGGGGGGCTCCTACAATGAGCAGTTCTTC. It yields the protein CASSLAGGSYNEQFF.

V usage is TRBV19 and J usage is TRBJ2-7, with D possibly being TRBD1 (6 bases). Germline-derived CDR1 and CDR2 are LNHDA and SQIVND (reference sequence). The V end lost 3 bases, the J end lost 2 bases, and 17 bases lay between the germline ends. The CDR3 runs to 16 residues. The CDR3 is CASSILGTQSTYEQYF. In DNA, the CDR3 is TGTGCCAGTAGTATCCTCGGGACACAGTCCACCTACGAGCAGTACTTC.

CDR3 protein: CATSDPTGGYEQYF. The CDR3 coding sequence is TGTGCCACCAGTGATCCAACGGGGGGGTACGAGCAGTACTTC. The chain is built from TRBV24-1 and TRBJ2-7; 8 bases map to TRBD2. CDR3 length equals 14 residues. The trim removed 3 bases at V and 4 bases at J, leaving 4 bases unmatched. Germline V CDR1 and CDR2: KGHDR, SFDVKD.

V and J are TRBV19 and TRBJ2-1, with 7 bases identical to TRBD2. The germline CDR1 and CDR2 sequences are LNHDA and SQIVND (reference sequence). This CDR3 has 15 amino acids. Trimming cost V 9 bases and J 9 bases; bases outside gene matches: 17. As DNA, the CDR3 is TGTGCCAGCCTTTCCGGCGGGAGAGCAGAAGGTGAGCAGTTCTTC. It encodes CASLSGGRAEGEQFF.

The V and J genes are TRBV10-2 and TRBJ2-3, with 8 bases lining up with TRBD2. The CDR3 contains 12 residues. With 3 bases clipped from V and 11 bases from J, the junction kept 4 bases outside the gene matches. Germline V gene lookup returns CDR1 WSHSY and CDR2 SAAADI. The CDR3 loop is CASSDERERQYF. CDR3 sequence (DNA): TGCGCCAGCAGTGACGAGCGGGAGAGGCAGTATTTT.

The chain employs TRBV5-6 and TRBJ2-7; 9 bases match TRBD2. The J segment lost 7 bases and the V segment lost 4 bases, leaving 9 bases of the junction unmatched. CDR3 size: 14 residues. CDR1 is SGHDT and CDR2 is YYEEEE in the germline V gene. CDR3 nucleotides: TGTGCCAGCAGCCACCGGGGGCGGGAGGGGGAGCAGTACTTC. As protein: CASSHRGREGEQYF.

This clone turned up a few times. The rearrangement uses TRBV7-2 and TRBJ2-3; 8 nucleotides agree with TRBD2. The junction had 15 bases not matched to a gene; V was cut back by 5 bases and J by 5 bases. This CDR3 region has 17 residues. The V gene's germline CDR1 is SGHTA and CDR2 FQGNSA. CDR3 region: CASSPVPGGSIGDTQYF. CDR3 coding DNA: TGTGCCAGCAGCCCCGTCCCGGGGGGGTCGATTGGAGATACGCAGTATTTT. Drawing the rest from reference TRBV7-2 and TRBJ2-3, the complete variable domain is GAGVSQSPSNKVTEKGKDVELRCDPISGHTALYWYRQSLGQGLEFLIYFQGNSAPDKSGLPSDRFSAERTGGSVSTLTIQRTQQEDSAVYLCASSPVPGGSIGDTQYFGPGTRLTVL.

The chain is built from TRBV25-1 and TRBJ1-2; 11 nucleotides match TRBD1. The V segment lost 3 bases and the J segment 7 bases; nucleotides outside the gene matches: 7. Looked up from germline, CDR1 is MGHDK and CDR2 is SYGVNS. This CDR3 region has 15 residues. Here the CDR3 reads CASSEGGQGAGGYTF. The CDR3 coding sequence is TGTGCCAGCAGTGAGGGCGGACAGGGGGCTGGTGGCTACACCTTC.

This rearrangement joins TRBV5-1 to TRBJ1-5; 7 nucleotides align to TRBD1. V trimming: 2 bases; J trimming: 2 bases; junction bases outside the gene matches: 4. CDR1 is SGHRS and CDR2 is YFSETQ in the germline V gene. CDR3 length: 15 residues. The CDR3 DNA reads TGCGCCAGCAGCTTAGGGACAGCGGGCAATCAGCCCCAGCATTTT. It is translated as CASSLGTAGNQPQHF.

The J gene is TRBJ2-3, the V gene TRBV7-2; TRBD2 is a possible D gene (6 bases). Trimming removed 6 bases at V and 0 bases at J, with 10 bases between. CDR1 SGHTA and CDR2 FQGNSA come from the germline V gene. The CDR3 is 14 residues long. CDR3 amino acids: CASRRDLSTDTQYF. The CDR3 DNA reads TGTGCCAGCAGGCGGGACTTGAGCACAGATACGCAGTATTTT.

The CDR3 protein is CAWSGLAGVGTYNEQFF. In DNA form, the CDR3 reads TGTGCCTGGAGTGGGCTAGCGGGAGTAGGGACCTACAATGAGCAGTTCTTC. This rearrangement joins TRBV30 to TRBJ2-1; TRBD2 agrees at 10 bases. The CDR3 loop spans 17 amino acids. In germline, CDR1 is GTSNPN, CDR2 SVGIG (reference sequence). J lost 2 bases, V lost 1 base, and 8 bases had no gene match.

The chain couples TRBV27 to TRBJ1-5; TRBD1 matches at 7 bases. Germline loops: CDR1 MNHEY, CDR2 SMNVEV (reference sequence). Germline trimming cut 5 bases from V and 3 bases from J; bases unmatched to any gene: 7. The CDR3 is 15 amino acids. The CDR3 protein is CASSRRTGVNQPQHF. Written as DNA, the CDR3 is TGTGCCAGCAGTCGCCGGACAGGAGTCAATCAGCCCCAGCATTTT.

The chain is built from TRBV18 and TRBJ1-4, with D unresolved. With 3 bases removed from V and 8 bases from J, the gap between germline ends came to 13 bases. This CDR3 spans 14 amino acids. Looked up from germline, CDR1 is KGHSH and CDR2 is LQKENI. CDR3: CASSPRLVGEKLFF. CDR3 coding DNA: TGTGCCAGCTCACCGCGGCTCGTCGGGGAAAAACTGTTTTTT.

Turning to this clone: Other nucleotide sequences in the sample specify the same CDR3. The chain employs TRBV5-4 and TRBJ2-3; TRBD1 is a possible D gene (5 bases). The CDR3 covers 13 residues. Per the germline V gene, CDR1 is SGHNT and CDR2 is YYREEE (reference sequence). V was shortened by 0 bases and J by 3 bases, with 5 bases between the two germline ends. The CDR3 sequence: CASSLAGTDTQYF. Written as DNA, the CDR3 is TGTGCCAGCAGCTTGGCAGGGACAGATACGCAGTATTTT.

This clone was picked up a small number of times. The rearrangement links TRBV2 to TRBJ1-2; D remains unclear. V was cut by 3 bases and J by 4 bases, with 15 bases left in between. This CDR3 region has 15 residues. The germline V gene encodes CDR1 SNHLY and CDR2 FYNNEI. CDR3 in DNA: TGTGCCAGCAGTGAGGCCAGTTATACCCCCTATGGCTACACCTTC. Residues: CASSEASYTPYGYTF.

Regarding this clone: Other DNA sequences in this specimen translate into the identical CDR3. The gene calls are TRBV9 and TRBJ1-2; no reliable D call. Germline loops: CDR1 SGDLS, CDR2 YYNGEE. The CDR3 is 13 residues long. V lost 3 bases and J lost 0, with 6 bases in between. DNA of the CDR3: TGTGCCAGCAGCGGCAGTCCTAACTATGGCTACACCTTC. This encodes CASSGSPNYGYTF.

The gene calls are TRBV4-3 and TRBJ1-5, with a weak D call TRBD1 (6 bases). Germline assignment: CDR1 LGHNA and CDR2 YSLEER. This CDR3 is built from 14 residues. V lost 4 bases to trimming and J lost 0 bases, with 7 bases between them. CDR3 nucleotide sequence: TGCGCCAGCAGCCGGACAGTTAGCAATCAGCCCCAGCATTTT. Amino acids: CASSRTVSNQPQHF.

The chain has TRBV14 and TRBJ1-1, with 7 bases aligning to TRBD1. Germline values: CDR1 SGHDN, CDR2 FVKESK. With 4 bases clipped from V and 0 bases from J, the junction kept 8 bases outside the gene matches. This CDR3 comprises 16 residues. Written as DNA, the CDR3 is TGTGCCAGCAGCCCCAAGGGGGCATTTGTGAACACTGAAGCTTTCTTT. Its translation: CASSPKGAFVNTEAFF.

The CDR3 DNA is TGTGCCAGCGCACTGTCGGGACAGGATAATTCACCCCTCCACTTT. The encoded protein is CASALSGQDNSPLHF. This chain links TRBV16 with TRBJ1-6; TRBD1 agrees at 8 bases. V gave up 8 bases and J gave up 5 bases; unmatched junction bases: 8. The germline gives CDR1 KGHSY, CDR2 FQNENV. This CDR3 has 15 amino acids.

The chain is built from TRBV18 and TRBJ1-4; D may be TRBD1 (5 bases). Germline CDR1 is KGHSH and CDR2 is LQKENI. Deletions cut 2 bases from V and 1 base from J, with 14 bases between. The CDR3 loop spans 17 amino acids. The CDR3 sequence is CASSPGAGLGTNEKLFF. The CDR3 nucleotides read TGTGCCAGCTCACCAGGGGCAGGGCTTGGAACTAATGAAAAACTGTTTTTT. Full variable domain (rest looked up from reference TRBV18 and TRBJ1-4): NAGVMQNPRHLVRRRGQEARLRCSPMKGHSHVYWYRQLPEEGLKFMVYLQKENIIDESGMPKERFSAEFPKEGPSILRIQQVVRGDSAAYFCASSPGAGLGTNEKLFFGSGTQLSVL.

This clone was detected only once. The V and J genes are TRBV7-2 and TRBJ1-4; no definite D call. The CDR3 consists of 15 residues. The germline V gene encodes CDR1 SGHTA and CDR2 FQGNSA. V shed 5 bases and J shed 4 bases, with 14 bases lying between them. The CDR3 reads CASSLHGNYNEKLFF. The CDR3 region has the DNA TGTGCCAGCAGCCTACACGGGAACTATAATGAAAAACTGTTTTTT.